The 23 T cell receptor beta chains reported below all come from one sample, sequenced in a study of quantifying T cell responses using KT2 cells. Study summary: Reverse transcription used primers in the TCR alpha and beta constant regions.

Each cDNA got a UMI-containing oligo ligated at its 3' end. An equimolar mix of RC1.1 and RC1.2 primed the beta chain across TRBC1 and TRBC2. TCRdb itself ran the UMI-ligation and nested PCR reads through MiXCR, one entry per CDR3 protein. The sample lists roughly 51,000 distinct CDR3 sequences; around 12% were seen once. What was sequenced was PBMCs spiked with cells of the T cell clone KT2. These receptor sequences come from a human donor.

This clonotype was found many times. The chain is built from TRBV5-1 and TRBJ2-3, with D hard to call. V lost 1 base, J lost 4 bases, and 10 bases lay in between. The CDR3 length is 14 residues. From germline, CDR1 is SGHRS and CDR2 YFSETQ. DNA of the CDR3: TGCGCCAGCAGCTTGATTGGTCGGGCAGATACGCAGTATTTT. This codes for CASSLIGRADTQYF.

The chain employs TRBV7-2 and TRBJ2-5, with 16 bases fitting TRBD2. The CDR3 is 18 amino acids. The J segment lost 5 bases and the V segment lost 6 bases, leaving 12 bases of the junction unmatched. Germline V lookup: CDR1 SGHTA, CDR2 FQGNSA. This CDR3 is CASRTGTSGRASGETQYF. CDR3 nucleotides: TGTGCCAGCAGAACCGGGACTAGCGGGAGGGCCTCCGGGGAGACCCAGTACTTC.

The chain has TRBV5-1 and TRBJ2-1, with 9 bases aligning to TRBD1. This CDR3 spans 15 amino acids. The germline gives CDR1 SGHRS, CDR2 YFSETQ. Trimming cost V 0 bases and J 8 bases; bases outside gene matches: 6. The CDR3 sequence is CASSLEQGALYEQFF. As DNA, the CDR3 is TGCGCCAGCAGCTTGGAACAGGGGGCGTTGTATGAGCAGTTCTTC. Based on the CDR3 plus reference TRBV5-1 and TRBJ2-1, the full variable domain is KAGVTQTPRYLIKTRGQQVTLSCSPISGHRSVSWYQQTPGQGLQFLFEYFSETQRNKGNFPGRFSGRQFSNSRSEMNVSTLELGDSALYLCASSLEQGALYEQFFGPGTRLTVL.

This clonotype was found a few times. This sequence joins TRBV27 and TRBJ2-3; 7 nucleotides line up with TRBD1. Germline CDR1 MNHEY, CDR2 SMNVEV (reference sequence). This CDR3 spans 15 amino acids. V was clipped by 5 bases and J by 1 base; unmatched bases: 6. The CDR3 nucleotides are TGTGCCAGCAGTATGACAGGGTATCGCACAGATACGCAGTATTTT. Residues: CASSMTGYRTDTQYF.

Ten or more counts support this clonotype. The J gene is TRBJ2-7, the V gene TRBV7-6, with 9 bases lining up with TRBD1. Germline V gives CDR1 SGHVS, CDR2 FNYEAQ. Germline trimming cut 5 bases from V and 4 bases from J; bases unmatched to any gene: 6. The CDR3 totals 14 residues. The CDR3 coding sequence is TGTGCCAGCAGCGAGGGACAGGGCCATTACGAGCAGTACTTC. This codes for CASSEGQGHYEQYF.

The chain employs TRBV18 and TRBJ1-4; D gene unclear. V lost 3 bases and J 5 bases, leaving 10 bases between the germline ends. In germline, CDR1 is KGHSH, CDR2 LQKENI. CDR3 length: 14 residues. The CDR3 reads CASSPEMLNEKLFF. The DNA for the CDR3 is TGTGCCAGCTCACCGGAGATGTTAAATGAAAAACTGTTTTTT. Supplemented by reference TRBV18 and TRBJ1-4, the full variable domain reads NAGVMQNPRHLVRRRGQEARLRCSPMKGHSHVYWYRQLPEEGLKFMVYLQKENIIDESGMPKERFSAEFPKEGPSILRIQQVVRGDSAAYFCASSPEMLNEKLFFGSGTQLSVL.

In this sample, this clonotype turned up a few times. V gene TRBV21-1 combines with J gene TRBJ1-5; TRBD1 is the table's D call, not checked against the DNA. TRBV21-1 represents a pseudogene. The CDR3 extends over 18 amino acids. The CDR3 nucleotides read TGTGCCAGCAGCAATGACCTCCGGGACGGGGACCGCAATCAGCCCCAGCATTTT. It is translated as CASSNDLRDGDRNQPQHF.

The chain carries TRBV5-6 and TRBJ2-7; 7 nucleotides agree with TRBD1. The germline V gene has CDR1 SGHDT and CDR2 YYEEEE. V lost 0 bases, J lost 0 bases, and 3 bases stayed unmatched. The CDR3 has 15 amino acids. The CDR3 protein is CASSLAGTDSYEQYF. The DNA for the CDR3 is TGTGCCAGCAGCTTGGCCGGGACAGACTCCTACGAGCAGTACTTC. The full variable domain, in which reference TRBV5-6 and TRBJ2-7 provide the parts outside the CDR3, is DAGVTQSPTHLIKTRGQQVTLRCSPKSGHDTVSWYQQALGQGPQFIFQYYEEEERQRGNFPDRFSGHQFPNYSSELNVNALLLGDSALYLCASSLAGTDSYEQYFGPGTRLTVT.

This chain connects TRBV5-5 to TRBJ2-1; D gene ambiguous. The germline V gene encodes CDR1 SGHKS and CDR2 YYEKEE (reference sequence). With 1 base removed from V and 5 bases from J, the gap between germline ends came to 16 bases. CDR3 size: 16 residues. DNA of the CDR3: TGTGCCAGCAGCTTGTTCGCGGAATGGGCGGACAATGAGCAGTTCTTC. Protein sequence: CASSLFAEWADNEQFF.

The rearrangement uses TRBV12-3 or TRBV12-4 and TRBJ2-2; 7 bases are shared with TRBD1. CDR3 length: 15 residues. The J segment lost 2 bases and the V segment lost 1 base, leaving 1 base of the junction unmatched. The CDR3 spells CASSLDRGNTGELFF. The CDR3 DNA reads TGTGCCAGCAGTTTAGACAGGGGCAACACCGGGGAGCTGTTTTTT.

In its sample, this clonotype was seen many times. This chain links TRBV29-1 with TRBJ1-2; D is possibly TRBD1 (6 bases). With 0 bases removed from V and 1 base from J, the gap between germline ends came to 9 bases. Germline-derived CDR1 and CDR2 are SQVTM and ANQGSEA. This CDR3 has 14 residues. In DNA, the CDR3 is TGCAGCGTTGAAGATTACAGGGATAACTATGGCTACACCTTC. Translation: CSVEDYRDNYGYTF.

In this sample, this clonotype turned up many times. The gene calls are TRBV12-3 or TRBV12-4 and TRBJ1-3; D is ambiguous. This CDR3 region has 16 residues. V was trimmed by 4 bases and J by 0 bases, leaving 13 bases between them. DNA of the CDR3: TGTGCCAGCAGTTCCGGGTCAATAGTCTCTGGAAACACCATATATTTT. Amino acid sequence: CASSSGSIVSGNTIYF.

The gene calls are TRBV10-3 and TRBJ2-5; D could derive from TRBD1 or TRBD2 (5 bases each). V was trimmed by 2 bases and J by 4 bases, leaving 11 bases between them. Germline CDR1 ENHRY, CDR2 SYGVKD. CDR3 length: 14 residues. CDR3 DNA: TGTGCCATCAGTGAGGCCGGGGCTGGAGAGACCCAGTACTTC. Translating gives CAISEAGAGETQYF.

This clonotype was detected many times. The chain employs TRBV6-2 or TRBV6-3 and TRBJ1-4; D is uncertain. V was pared by 4 bases and J by 6 bases, with 12 bases between. The germline V gene encodes CDR1 MNHEY and CDR2 SVGEGT. The length of the CDR3 is 14 residues. Here the CDR3 DNA reads TGTGCCAGCAGTTGGGGTCCCGGTGATGAAAAACTGTTTTTT. Translation gives CASSWGPGDEKLFF.

This clonotype was seen only a few times. The chain uses TRBV4-1 and TRBJ1-6, with D hard to call. Germline loops: CDR1 MGHRA, CDR2 YSYEKL. Trimming shortened V by 4 bases and J by 8 bases, and 15 bases separated the two germline ends. CDR3 length: 15 amino acids. In DNA, the CDR3 is TGCGCCAGCAGCCTAACCCCCGGAGAGGATTCACCCCTCCACTTT. It translates to CASSLTPGEDSPLHF.

The sample holds a few counts of this clonotype. The rearrangement links TRBV20-1 to TRBJ2-5; D possibly corresponds to TRBD2 (5 bases). CDR3 length: 14 amino acids. V shed 7 bases and J shed 1 base, with 16 bases lying between them. Germline lookup yields CDR1 DFQATT and CDR2 SNEGSKA (reference sequence). DNA of the CDR3: TGCAGTGTAGTCCCTAGCTCAGCCCAAGAGACCCAGTACTTC. Its protein is CSVVPSSAQETQYF.

This clonotype was recorded many times. The gene calls are TRBV30 and TRBJ2-7; a weak D match, TRBD1 (6 bases). Germline assignment: CDR1 GTSNPN and CDR2 SVGIG (reference sequence). V dropped 0 bases and J dropped 4 bases, with 7 bases sitting between them. This CDR3 is 12 amino acids long. This CDR3 reads CAWSVTGYEQYF. The CDR3 region has the DNA TGTGCCTGGAGTGTAACAGGGTACGAGCAGTACTTC.

On this clonotype: Lacking the conserved final phenylalanine or tryptophan, this CDR3 likely reflects a read error. The rearrangement uses TRBV7-3 and TRBJ2-5; tentative D call: TRBD2 (6 bases). The V gene's germline CDR1 is SGHTA and CDR2 FQGTGA. Between the trimmed V and J ends, which lost 0 bases and 1 base, there was a span of 6 bases. The CDR3 consists of 14 residues. DNA of the CDR3: TGTGCCAGCAGCTTAACGGGGGGCCAAGAGACCCAGTACTCC. This codes for CASSLTGGQETQYS.

The sample holds a few counts of this clonotype. This rearrangement joins TRBV7-8 to TRBJ1-4, with D perhaps TRBD1 (5 bases). Germline V CDR1 and CDR2: SGHVS, FQNEAQ. The CDR3 is made up of 14 amino acids. Trimming took 1 base from V and 7 from J, leaving 10 bases between them. The CDR3 region has the DNA TGTGCCAGCAGCTTAGATGAAGGGACTGAAAAACTGTTTTTT. Its protein is CASSLDEGTEKLFF.

This sequence joins TRBV24-1 and TRBJ2-1, with 12 bases identical to TRBD1. J gave up 4 bases and V 7 bases, and 4 bases lay outside the gene matches. The CDR3 has 15 residues. Germline-derived CDR1 and CDR2 are KGHDR and SFDVKD. The CDR3 protein is CATRPGQGAYNEQFF. CDR3 DNA sequence: TGTGCCACCAGACCGGGACAGGGGGCATACAATGAGCAGTTCTTC.

V usage is TRBV7-2 and J usage is TRBJ2-3; TRBD1 matches at 11 bases. V lost 5 bases, J lost 2 bases, and 15 bases stayed unmatched. This CDR3 spans 19 amino acids. CDR1 SGHTA and CDR2 FQGNSA come from the germline V gene. CDR3 DNA: TGTGCCAGCAGCCGGACAGGGGGCAGGGCGGGAAATCCCACAGATACGCAGTATTTT. Translation: CASSRTGGRAGNPTDTQYF. Variable domain in full (rest from reference TRBV7-2 and TRBJ2-3): GAGVSQSPSNKVTEKGKDVELRCDPISGHTALYWYRQSLGQGLEFLIYFQGNSAPDKSGLPSDRFSAERTGGSVSTLTIQRTQQEDSAVYLCASSRTGGRAGNPTDTQYFGPGTRLTVL.

This chain joins TRBV2 and TRBJ2-5; D is perhaps TRBD2 (6 bases). This CDR3 region has 15 residues. Germline V CDR1 and CDR2: SNHLY, FYNNEI. Trimming took 4 bases from V and 3 from J, leaving 15 bases between them. In DNA form, the CDR3 reads TGTGCCAGCAGTGGCGGCGCTCCGGGAGAAGAGACCCAGTACTTC. Translation gives CASSGGAPGEETQYF.

The sample holds a few counts of this clonotype. The chain couples TRBV20-1 to TRBJ1-1; a possible D gene is TRBD1 (6 bases). With 0 bases removed from V and 4 bases from J, the gap between germline ends came to 15 bases. CDR3 length: 15 amino acids. Germline V lookup: CDR1 DFQATT, CDR2 SNEGSKA (reference sequence). CDR3 loop: CSARDLGDTTTEAFF. In nucleotides, the CDR3 is TGCAGTGCTAGAGATCTGGGGGACACAACCACTGAAGCTTTCTTT.